The clone carrying this TCR beta chain has a count of ten or more. Time point meaning: persistent/refractory GD, antithyroid drugs over 5 years with positive TRAb. Extracted PBMC RNA gave rise to the TCR library. For TCR beta, libraries came from iRepertoire HTBI primers and Arm-PCR of CDR3 regions. TCRdb fed the multiplex PCR reads into MiXCR, producing one record per CDR3 protein. The sample includes around 500,000 distinct CDR3 sequences, less than 25% of them seen just once. The data originate from a study of regulatory T cells in long-lasting Graves disease. The V and J ends lost 7 bases and 5 bases respectively, with 8 bases between them. The CDR3 contains 10 residues. CDR1 SQVTM and CDR2 ANQGSEA come from the germline V gene.

The sequenced sample was peripheral blood mononuclear cells (PBMCs), obtained when the disease was refractory, from a patient treated with antithyroid drugs. The source is a female donor with Graves disease. This chain links TRBV29-1 with TRBJ1-1; TRBD1 is a possible D gene (5 bases). CDR3 bases: TGCAGCGCGGGGGAAACTGAAGCTTTCTTT. Amino acids: CSAGETEAFF. Drawing the rest from reference TRBV29-1 and TRBJ1-1, the complete variable domain is SAVISQKPSRDICQRGTSLTIQCQVDSQVTMMFWYRQQPGQSLTLIATANQGSEATYESGFVIDKFPISRPNLTFSTLTVSNMSPEDSSIYLCSAGETEAFFGQGTRLTVV.